The next 27 T cell receptor beta chains were all read from a single sample in a study of T-cell reconstitution after alpha-beta-depleted transplantation in children. TCRbeta library construction was performed incorporating unique molecular identifiers. TCRdb used MiXCR to reprocess the PCR reads, holding one entry per CDR3 protein. The sample shows over 450,000 distinct CDR3 sequences, roughly a tenth of them seen only once. Here the sequenced sample was PBMCs, taken before TCRalphabeta/CD19-depleted stem cell transplant. The source of these receptors is a child aged 2 to 15 with inherited bone marrow failure, due to receive a stem cell transplant.

This clonotype was recorded many times. The genes are TRBV6-5 and TRBJ2-7, with D maybe TRBD2 (6 bases). Deletions cut 7 bases from V and 5 bases from J, with 12 bases between. Germline V gene lookup returns CDR1 MNHEY and CDR2 SVGAGI. CDR3 length: 12 residues. DNA for the CDR3: TGTGCCAGCACCGGGGACTCTAACGAGCAGTACTTC. Its translation: CASTGDSNEQYF.

This clonotype has ten or more counts. The chain carries TRBV6-5 and TRBJ2-1; 13 nucleotides agree with TRBD2. The CDR3 sequence is 15 residues long. Germline V CDR1 and CDR2: MNHEY, SVGAGI. With 2 bases clipped from V and 9 bases from J, the junction kept 4 bases outside the gene matches. For the CDR3, the DNA is TGTGCCAGCAGTTACGGACTAGCGGGAGCTTTTGAGCAGTTCTTC. Translated, it gives CASSYGLAGAFEQFF.

This clonotype was recorded at least ten times. The rearrangement uses TRBV5-1 and TRBJ1-4, with D perhaps matching TRBD1 (6 bases). With 0 bases removed from V and 0 bases from J, the gap between germline ends came to 9 bases. Germline CDR1 and CDR2: SGHRS and YFSETQ. This CDR3 comprises 16 residues. The CDR3 sequence: CASSLGAGATNEKLFF. DNA for the CDR3: TGCGCCAGCAGCTTGGGAGCAGGGGCAACTAATGAAAAACTGTTTTTT.

This clonotype came up many times. This chain joins TRBV4-1 and TRBJ1-1; perhaps TRBD1 as D (5 bases). The germline CDR1 and CDR2 sequences are MGHRA and YSYEKL. The CDR3 sequence is 15 residues long. Trimming removed 1 base at V and 0 bases at J, with 9 bases between. The CDR3 nucleotides read TGCGCCAGCAGCCAAGTTCCGGGACTGAACACTGAAGCTTTCTTT. Translating gives CASSQVPGLNTEAFF.

At least ten counts were recorded for this clonotype. The CDR3 loop reads CASSPGTRSGTGELFF. CDR3 sequence (DNA): TGTGCCAGCAGTCCCGGGACTAGATCCGGCACCGGGGAGCTGTTTTTT. The chain links TRBV27 to TRBJ2-2; 8 nucleotides agree with TRBD2. With 5 bases clipped from V and 4 bases from J, the junction kept 9 bases outside the gene matches. Germline-derived CDR1 and CDR2 are MNHEY and SMNVEV (reference sequence). This CDR3 is 16 amino acids long.

This clonotype was found many times. This chain joins TRBV4-1 and TRBJ2-1; 11 bases line up with TRBD2. Germline V gene lookup returns CDR1 MGHRA and CDR2 YSYEKL. Trimming removed 4 bases from V and 4 bases from J; junction bases left unmatched: 6. CDR3 length: 16 amino acids. The CDR3 loop reads CASSPRASGRYNEQFF. CDR3 coding DNA: TGCGCCAGCAGCCCCCGAGCTAGCGGGAGGTACAATGAGCAGTTCTTC.

Concerning this clonotype: This clone may be a read error of a much larger clone one base away. The chain combines TRBV29-1 with TRBJ2-7; D is possibly TRBD1 (5 bases). V was cut by 5 bases and J by 3 bases, with 8 bases left in between. CDR3 length equals 11 residues. The germline V gene has CDR1 SQVTM and CDR2 ANQGSEA. The CDR3 is CSVSQDYEQYF. The CDR3 DNA follows: TGCAGCGTTTCACAGGACTACGAGCAGTACTTC.

This clonotype was observed at least ten times. The gene calls are TRBV15 and TRBJ2-7; D not certain. CDR1 and CDR2 from the germline V gene are LNHNV and YYDKDF (reference sequence). CDR3 length: 13 amino acids. The V and J ends lost 4 bases and 2 bases respectively, with 9 bases between them. CDR3 nucleotide sequence: TGTGCCACCAGCATAAGGCGGACCTACGAGCAGTACTTC. Protein product: CATSIRRTYEQYF.

About this clonotype itself: One base away lies a much larger clone, so this may be a sequencing read error. The V gene is TRBV12-3 or TRBV12-4, the J gene TRBJ1-1; D ambiguous. CDR3 length equals 11 residues. Trimming took 5 bases from V and 11 from J, leaving 12 bases between them. CDR3 in DNA: TGTGCCAGCAGTCGCCCCTTTCCGGCTTTCTTT. This codes for CASSRPFPAFF.

In its sample, this clonotype was seen many times. The chain links TRBV20-1 to TRBJ1-4; 8 positions match TRBD1. The CDR3 totals 14 residues. CDR1 is DFQATT, CDR2 SNEGSKA, per germline (reference sequence). After removal of 4 bases from V and 5 bases from J, the junction contained 6 bases not matched to a gene. CDR3 residues: CSATETGVNEKLFF. The DNA for the CDR3 is TGCAGTGCTACAGAGACAGGGGTGAATGAAAAACTGTTTTTT.

This clonotype has ten or more counts. This chain joins TRBV12-3 or TRBV12-4 and TRBJ2-7; 10 bases map to TRBD2. The length of the CDR3 is 16 residues. After removal of 1 base from V and 5 bases from J, the junction contained 8 bases not matched to a gene. The CDR3 sequence is CASSLVASGSGDEQYF. The CDR3 bases are TGTGCCAGCAGTTTAGTCGCTAGCGGGAGTGGGGACGAGCAGTACTTC.

This clonotype was counted at least ten times. V is TRBV27 and J is TRBJ2-7; 10 bases agree with TRBD1. The CDR3 is 15 amino acids. The germline V gene encodes CDR1 MNHEY and CDR2 SMNVEV (reference sequence). J was trimmed by 0 bases and V by 5 bases; bases with no gene match: 4. CDR3 in amino acids: CASSAGTGASYEQYF. The CDR3 DNA reads TGTGCCAGCAGTGCAGGGACAGGGGCCTCCTACGAGCAGTACTTC.

This clonotype was picked up many times. The chain carries TRBV7-2 and TRBJ1-3; D ambiguous. This CDR3 has 13 amino acids. CDR1 and CDR2 from the germline V gene are SGHTA and FQGNSA. V gave up 5 bases and J gave up 1 base, with 6 bases separating them. CDR3 nucleotides: TGTGCCAGCAGCCCTCAGTCTGGAAACACCATATATTTT. Residues: CASSPQSGNTIYF.

This chain joins TRBV15 and TRBJ2-7, with D hard to call. The CDR3 has 15 amino acids. The ends were cut back, 0 bases at V and 0 bases at J, with 9 bases in the middle. Germline V gene data show CDR1 as LNHNV and CDR2 as YYDKDF (reference sequence). The CDR3: CATSRDRAVSYEQYF. CDR3 nucleotides: TGTGCCACCAGCAGAGATAGGGCAGTCTCCTACGAGCAGTACTTC.

This clonotype has only a few counts. V usage is TRBV7-2 and J usage is TRBJ2-1; D is unresolved. V was trimmed by 3 bases and J by 3 bases, leaving 9 bases between them. Germline CDR1 reads SGHTA; CDR2 reads FQGNSA. The length of the CDR3 is 14 residues. CDR3 sequence reads: CASSFPGFYNEQFF. CDR3 bases: TGTGCCAGCAGCTTCCCGGGTTTCTACAATGAGCAGTTCTTC.

This clonotype was seen ten or more times. V gene TRBV28 combines with J gene TRBJ1-1; D might be TRBD1 (6 bases). V lost 6 bases to trimming and J lost 1 base, with 9 bases between them. CDR1 and CDR2 (germline): MDHEN, SYDVKM. The CDR3 is 13 amino acids. The DNA for the CDR3 is TGTGCCAGCAGGCGGACAGCGAACACTGAAGCTTTCTTT. Translated, it gives CASRRTANTEAFF.

This clonotype came up many times. The CDR3 region is CSADHSDQANNEQFF. The CDR3 region has the DNA TGCAGTGCGGACCACTCCGACCAGGCGAACAATGAGCAGTTCTTC. This chain links TRBV20-1 with TRBJ2-1; D unresolved. The CDR3 is made up of 15 amino acids. The V gene's germline CDR1 is DFQATT and CDR2 SNEGSKA (reference sequence). Trimming shortened V by 6 bases and J by 5 bases, and 20 bases separated the two germline ends.

The V call is TRBV7-9, the J call TRBJ1-5, with a possible D match to TRBD1 (5 bases). Per germline, CDR1 SEHNR and CDR2 FQNEAQ (reference sequence). CDR3 size: 16 residues. Trimming took off 8 bases at V and 2 bases at J, with 19 bases between the two ends. The CDR3 spells CASQLTGGRGNQPQHF. The CDR3 region has the DNA TGTGCCAGCCAGCTTACAGGTGGCCGCGGCAATCAGCCCCAGCATTTT.

This clonotype occurred many times. The genes are TRBV10-2 and TRBJ2-7; D possibly corresponds to TRBD1 (6 bases). Trimming stripped 7 bases from V and 3 bases from J, with 7 bases between. CDR3 length: 11 amino acids. Germline V gene lookup returns CDR1 WSHSY and CDR2 SAAADI. The CDR3 DNA follows: TGCGCCAGCACGACAGGCTACGAGCAGTACTTC. Its translation: CASTTGYEQYF.

This clonotype was seen at least ten times. This rearrangement joins TRBV4-2 to TRBJ1-2; a possible D gene is TRBD1 (5 bases). CDR1 is LGHNA, CDR2 YNFKEQ, per germline. CDR3 length: 15 amino acids. Trimming stripped 0 bases from V and 7 bases from J, with 15 bases between. CDR3 nucleotide sequence: TGTGCCAGCAGCCAAGATAAGGCGCAGGGAGGTGGCTACACCTTC. Protein product: CASSQDKAQGGGYTF.

Many counts were recorded for this clonotype. This rearrangement joins TRBV3-1 to TRBJ2-7; perhaps D is TRBD1 or TRBD2 (5 bases each). CDR3 length: 17 amino acids. Germline V CDR1 and CDR2: LGHDT, YNNKEL (reference sequence). V was clipped by 0 bases and J by 2 bases, with 17 bases between them. This CDR3 reads CASSQDNRGRTTYEQYF. In nucleotides, the CDR3 is TGTGCCAGCAGCCAAGATAATAGGGGACGTACAACCTACGAGCAGTACTTC.

This clonotype has at least ten counts. J is TRBJ2-1 and V is TRBV4-3; D unclear. Germline lookup yields CDR1 LGHNA and CDR2 YSLEER. This CDR3 contains 15 residues. Trimming pared 1 base from V and 8 bases from J, leaving 15 bases between. Here the CDR3 reads CASSQVSDPLYEQFF. The CDR3 DNA follows: TGCGCCAGCAGCCAAGTAAGCGACCCTCTGTATGAGCAGTTCTTC.

This clonotype was recorded at least ten times. V and J are TRBV7-2 and TRBJ1-4; D gene uncertain. The CDR3 covers 12 residues. CDR1 SGHTA and CDR2 FQGNSA come from the germline V gene. The V end was cut by 7 bases, the J end by 7 bases, with 10 bases between. The DNA for the CDR3 is TGTGCCAGCATGAGGATTTGTGAAAAACTGTTTTTT. It translates to CASMRICEKLFF.

The chain's CDR3 is CASSYDPGVEEKLFF. CDR3 nucleotides: TGTGCCAGCAGTTACGACCCGGGGGTGGAGGAAAAACTGTTTTTT. This chain links TRBV6-5 with TRBJ1-4; D perhaps matches TRBD1 (5 bases). The CDR3 is 15 residues long. V gave up 2 bases and J gave up 8 bases, with 15 bases separating them. The germline CDR1 and CDR2 sequences are MNHEY and SVGAGI.

Concerning this clonotype: A much bigger clone sits one base away, suggesting this may be a read error. The chain uses TRBV27 and TRBJ1-1; TRBD1 matches at 7 bases. Per germline, CDR1 MNHEY and CDR2 SMNVEV (reference sequence). Trimming removed 4 bases from V and 1 base from J; junction bases left unmatched: 6. The CDR3 runs 15 residues. The CDR3, as DNA: TGTGCCAGCAGTTATGGCAGGGGGGGGAACACTGAAGCTTTCTTT. It translates to CASSYGRGGNTEAFF.

This clonotype was counted at least ten times. The genes are TRBV12-3 or TRBV12-4 and TRBJ1-5; the D gene is possibly TRBD1 (5 bases). Trimming removed 5 bases at V and 4 bases at J, with 15 bases between. The CDR3 totals 15 residues. CDR3 protein: CASSPHTGDNQPQHF. The CDR3 DNA is TGTGCCAGCAGTCCACATACGGGGGATAATCAGCCCCAGCATTTT.

This clonotype showed up many times. The genes are TRBV20-1 and TRBJ2-1; D not certain. The CDR3 spans 15 residues. Looked up from germline, CDR1 is DFQATT and CDR2 is SNEGSKA (reference sequence). Trimming removed 5 bases at V and 4 bases at J, with 18 bases between. The CDR3 sequence is CSAERLGLVYNEQFF. The CDR3 nucleotides are TGCAGTGCTGAGAGGTTGGGCCTGGTATACAATGAGCAGTTCTTC.